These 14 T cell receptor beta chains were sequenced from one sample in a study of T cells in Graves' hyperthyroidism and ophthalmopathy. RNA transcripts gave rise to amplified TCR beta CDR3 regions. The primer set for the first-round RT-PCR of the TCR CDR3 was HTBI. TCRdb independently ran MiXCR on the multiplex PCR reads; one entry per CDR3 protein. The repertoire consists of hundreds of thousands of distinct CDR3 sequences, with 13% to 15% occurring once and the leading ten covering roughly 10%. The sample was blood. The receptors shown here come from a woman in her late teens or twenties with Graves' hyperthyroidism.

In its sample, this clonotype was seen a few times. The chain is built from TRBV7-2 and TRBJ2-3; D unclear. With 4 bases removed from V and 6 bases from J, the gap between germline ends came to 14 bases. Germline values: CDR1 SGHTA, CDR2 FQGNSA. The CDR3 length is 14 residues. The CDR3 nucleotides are TGTGCCAGCAGCTACGGACCGCCCATGGATACGCAGTATTTT. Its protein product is CASSYGPPMDTQYF.

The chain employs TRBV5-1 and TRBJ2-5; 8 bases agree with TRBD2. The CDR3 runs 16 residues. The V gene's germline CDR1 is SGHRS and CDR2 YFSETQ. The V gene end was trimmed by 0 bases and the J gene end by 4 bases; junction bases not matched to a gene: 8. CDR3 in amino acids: CASSLGAGRAGETQYF. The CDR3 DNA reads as TGCGCCAGCAGCTTGGGTGCCGGGAGGGCCGGAGAGACCCAGTACTTC.

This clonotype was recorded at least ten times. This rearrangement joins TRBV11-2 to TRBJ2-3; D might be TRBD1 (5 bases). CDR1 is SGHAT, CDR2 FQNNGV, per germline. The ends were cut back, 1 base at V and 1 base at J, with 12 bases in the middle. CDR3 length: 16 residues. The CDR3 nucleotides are TGTGCCAGCAGCTTAGTGGTGGGGCCGGGCACAGATACGCAGTATTTT. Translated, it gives CASSLVVGPGTDTQYF.

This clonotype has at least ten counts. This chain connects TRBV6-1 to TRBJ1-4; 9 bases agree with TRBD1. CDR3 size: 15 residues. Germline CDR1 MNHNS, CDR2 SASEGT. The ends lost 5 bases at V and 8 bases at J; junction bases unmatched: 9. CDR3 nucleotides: TGTGCCAGCAGTTCCGTACAGGGGGCTAGGGAAAAACTGTTTTTT. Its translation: CASSSVQGAREKLFF.

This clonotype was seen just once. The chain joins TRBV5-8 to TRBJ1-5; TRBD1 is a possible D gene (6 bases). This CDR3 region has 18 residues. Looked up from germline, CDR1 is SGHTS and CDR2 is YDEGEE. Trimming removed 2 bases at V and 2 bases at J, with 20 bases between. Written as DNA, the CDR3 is TGTGCCAGCAGCTTATTTACAGGGTGGAATTTTGGCAATCAGCCCCAGCATTTT. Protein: CASSLFTGWNFGNQPQHF.

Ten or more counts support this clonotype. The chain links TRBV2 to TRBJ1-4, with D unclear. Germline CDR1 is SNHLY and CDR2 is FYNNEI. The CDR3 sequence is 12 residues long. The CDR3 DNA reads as TGTGCAAACAGCCCCGGAAATGAAAAACTGTTTTTT. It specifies CANSPGNEKLFF.

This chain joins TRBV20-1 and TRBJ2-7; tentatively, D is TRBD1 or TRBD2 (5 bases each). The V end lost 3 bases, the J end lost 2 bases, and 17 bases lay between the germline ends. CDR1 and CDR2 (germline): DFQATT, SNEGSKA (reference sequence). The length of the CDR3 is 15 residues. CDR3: CSASSGASRAYEQYF. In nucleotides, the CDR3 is TGCAGTGCTAGCTCTGGGGCTAGCAGAGCCTACGAGCAGTACTTC.

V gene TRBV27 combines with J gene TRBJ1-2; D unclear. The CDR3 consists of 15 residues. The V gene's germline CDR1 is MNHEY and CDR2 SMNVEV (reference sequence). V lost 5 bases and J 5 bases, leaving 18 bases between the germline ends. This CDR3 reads CASSLALGGSYGYTF. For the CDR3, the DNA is TGTGCCAGCAGTCTCGCACTCGGCGGGTCGTATGGCTACACCTTC.

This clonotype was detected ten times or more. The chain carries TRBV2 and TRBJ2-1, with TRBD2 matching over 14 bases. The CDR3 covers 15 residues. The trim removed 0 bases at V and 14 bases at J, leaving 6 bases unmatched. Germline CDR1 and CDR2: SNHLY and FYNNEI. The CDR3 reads CASSEARLAGGPKFF. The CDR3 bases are TGTGCCAGCAGTGAAGCCCGACTAGCGGGAGGGCCGAAGTTCTTC.

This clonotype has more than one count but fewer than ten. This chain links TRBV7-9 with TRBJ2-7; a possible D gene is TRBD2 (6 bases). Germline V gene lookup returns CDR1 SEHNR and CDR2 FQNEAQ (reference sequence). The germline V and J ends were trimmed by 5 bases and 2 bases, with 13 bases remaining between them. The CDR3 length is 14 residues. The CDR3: CASSTGRGTYEQYF. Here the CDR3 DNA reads TGTGCCAGCAGCACCGGACGGGGGACCTACGAGCAGTACTTC.

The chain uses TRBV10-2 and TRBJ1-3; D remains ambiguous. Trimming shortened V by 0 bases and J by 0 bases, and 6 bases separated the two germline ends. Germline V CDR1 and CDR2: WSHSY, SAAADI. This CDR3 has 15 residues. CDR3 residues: CASSESGSSGNTIYF. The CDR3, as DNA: TGCGCCAGCAGTGAGTCGGGCAGCTCTGGAAACACCATATATTTT.

CDR3 coding DNA: TGTGCCAGCAGCTCCTACAGGGCACCCCTCTCTGGAAACACCATATATTTT. Its protein product is CASSSYRAPLSGNTIYF. This rearrangement joins TRBV7-3 to TRBJ1-3, with D possibly being TRBD1 (6 bases). This CDR3 is 17 amino acids long. Deletions cut 4 bases from V and 0 bases from J, with 16 bases between. In germline, CDR1 is SGHTA, CDR2 FQGTGA.

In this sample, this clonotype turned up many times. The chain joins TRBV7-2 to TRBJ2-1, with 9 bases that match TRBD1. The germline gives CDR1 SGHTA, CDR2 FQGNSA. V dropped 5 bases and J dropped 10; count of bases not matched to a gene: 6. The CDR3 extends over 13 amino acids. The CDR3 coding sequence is TGTGCCAGCAGCACGAGGGGACAGGGCGAGCAGTTCTTC. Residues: CASSTRGQGEQFF.

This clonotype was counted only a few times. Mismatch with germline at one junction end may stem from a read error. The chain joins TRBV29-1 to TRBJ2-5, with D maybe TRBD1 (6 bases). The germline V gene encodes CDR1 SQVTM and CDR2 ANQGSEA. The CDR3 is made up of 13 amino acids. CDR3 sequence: CSVEGGKQETQYF. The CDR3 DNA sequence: TGCAGCGTCGAAGGGGGAAAACAAGAGACCCAGTACTTC.